The source of this T cell receptor (beta chain) is a study of shared clonotypes between healthy human individuals. Naive CD8 isolation took CD45RO-negative cells positively selected for CCR7 and excluded terminally differentiated effector memory CD45RA+ cells. Turning to this clone: Its antigen is undetermined.

The table came from immunoSEQ multiplex PCR; TCRdb's copy has only in-frame clones and leaves some out. Of about 580,000 clones listed, nearly 98% are singletons. General study points: Memory subsets generally showed lower estimated richness than naive subsets.

Sample: naive CD8+ T cells sorted from blood. The clonotype comes from a man aged 25 to 40 in good health.

CDR3 sequence reads: CASSVEGGGTQYF. The CDR3 DNA reads TGTGCCAGCAGCGTAGAAGGAGGAGGGACGCAGTATTTT. The chain employs TRBV9 and TRBJ2-3; perhaps TRBD2 as D (6 bases). The CDR3 totals 13 residues. Trimming stripped 0 bases from V and 9 bases from J, with 11 bases between. Germline CDR1 is SGDLS and CDR2 is YYNGEE.